This TCR beta chain was observed in a study of OX40 agonist ivuxolimab in advanced cancers. Notes on the study in general: Averaged across samples, CD8+ T cells carried more expanded clones than CD4+ did. Certain nonresponders likewise exhibited a low normalized T-cell clonal expansion.

The method was immunoSEQ multiplex PCR; TCRdb's version includes in-frame clones alone and lacks a portion of them. Of about 46,000 clones in the sample, around nine tenths were seen once. The CDR3 contains 15 residues. Germline lookup yields CDR1 LNHDA and CDR2 SQIVND (reference sequence). The V segment lost 1 base and the J segment 4 bases; nucleotides outside the gene matches: 5. With respect to this clone: Its target is not known.

The V call is TRBV19, the J call TRBJ1-2; 8 bases map to TRBD1. This receptor was identified in an adult with an advanced solid tumor such as melanoma, head and neck, liver or kidney cancer. Sequencing used CD4+ or CD8+ T cells sorted from blood, obtained in a trial of the OX40 agonist ivuxolimab. DNA for the CDR3: TGTGCCAGTAGTATAGCGGCAGGGGGCTTCTATGGCTACACCTTC. Translated, it gives CASSIAAGGFYGYTF.